These T cell receptor beta chains were read from a single sample in a study of radiotherapy plus CTLA-4 blockade in lung cancer. Only in-frame clones appear in the TCRdb table, and some are missing; sequencing was by immunoSEQ multiplex PCR. The sample records roughly 93,000 clones, around 83% being singletons. The sample here was peripheral blood, taken from a patient treated with radiotherapy plus ipilimumab. The source is a human donor with non-small cell lung cancer who had a partial response to radiotherapy plus ipilimumab. Each CDR3 is given with its conserved first and last residue. The D gene is left open where the match is weak. For some rows the clone size is stated as once, few or many, or as a class when expanded; others skip it.

j_call v_call d_call clone_size cdr3_nt cdr3_aa
TRBJ1-2 TRBV5-1 - - TGCGCCAGCAGCTTGGGATCAGGGGCTCCTCGTGGCTACACCTTC CASSLGSGAPRGYTF
TRBJ1-5 TRBV28 - once TGTGCCAGCAGTTTAGATAACATTTATCAGCCCCAGCATTTT CASSLDNIYQPQHF
TRBJ1-3 TRBV2 - - TGTGCCAGCAGACTCGTGAGGAGGGCTTCTGGAAACACCATATATTTT CASRLVRRASGNTIYF
TRBJ2-7 TRBV28 - - TGTGCCTGTGGAGGGGTCCGCTACGAGCAGTACTTC CACGGVRYEQYF
TRBJ1-2 TRBV5-1 - - TGCGCCAGCAGCTTGGGGGCAGGTTTTAACTATGGCTACACCTTC CASSLGAGFNYGYTF
TRBJ2-1 TRBV4-2 - - TGTGCCAGCAGCCAAGATTCACTAGGGACCTACAATGAGCAGTTCTTC CASSQDSLGTYNEQFF
TRBJ2-7 TRBV6-5 - - TGTGCCAGCAGTTCTATAGGAGAACCCTACGAGCAGTACTTC CASSSIGEPYEQYF
TRBJ2-6 TRBV7-8 TRBD1 - TGTGCCAGCAGCTTAGCGAGTTTCGGGACAGGGTCTCCTGGGGCCAACGTCCTGACTTTC CASSLASFGTGSPGANVLTF
TRBJ2-1 TRBV12-5 TRBD2 - TGTGCTAGTGGTGCCGGGACTAGCGGTTACAATGAGCAGTTCTTC CASGAGTSGYNEQFF
TRBJ2-7 TRBV5-1 - once TGCGCCAGCAGAGTCTTACAGGGCTACGAGCAGTACTTC CASRVLQGYEQYF
TRBJ1-1 TRBV19 TRBD1 - TGTGCCAGTAGTCCCCGTACAGGGGAGTGGACTGAAGCTTTCTTT CASSPRTGEWTEAFF
TRBJ2-7 TRBV5-1 - - TGCGCCAGCAGCTTGGCCCCCGGGGACTCTTACGAGCAGTACTTC CASSLAPGDSYEQYF
TRBJ1-3 TRBV28 TRBD1 - TGTGCCATCCTCGGACAGGGGAAAGGAAACACCATATATTTT CAILGQGKGNTIYF
TRBJ1-1 TRBV5-1 TRBD1 - TGCGCCAGCATCCTTGGATCCCCAGGGGGCGGTGAAGCTTTCTTT CASILGSPGGGEAFF
TRBJ2-1 TRBV9 - - TGTGCCAGCAGTTCTACCCTTTCTTTTTACAATGAGCAGTTCTTC CASSSTLSFYNEQFF
TRBJ2-6 TRBV5-1 TRBD1 - TGCGCCAGCAGCTTTGGACAGGGGGCATCTGGGGCCAACGTCCTGACTTTC CASSFGQGASGANVLTF
TRBJ2-3 TRBV7-3 - - TGTGCCAGCAGCTTAAAGGGGGATACGCAGTATTTT CASSLKGDTQYF
TRBJ2-1 TRBV7-3 TRBD1 - TGTGCCAGCAGCCTGGACAGGGGCTCCTACAATGAGCAGTTCTTC CASSLDRGSYNEQFF
TRBJ2-2 TRBV7-7 TRBD1 - TGTGCCAGCAGCCGTCGGACAGGGGCGAACACCGGGGAGCTGTTTTTT CASSRRTGANTGELFF
TRBJ2-2 TRBV7-3 TRBD2 once TGTGCCAGCAGCTTAGGGGGGACTAGCGCGAACACCGGGGAGCTGTTTTTT CASSLGGTSANTGELFF
TRBJ2-7 TRBV7-9 TRBD1 few TGTGCCAGCAGCCGAGTCCGGGACAGTCTCTACGAGCAGTACTTC CASSRVRDSLYEQYF
TRBJ2-7 TRBV19 - - TGTGCCAGTAGTAGAAGGGGCTACGAGCAGTACTTC CASSRRGYEQYF
TRBJ2-5 TRBV9 TRBD1 - TGTGCCAGCAGCGGATCAGGGGGCTCGGCTGGCCGAACACAAGAGACCCAGTACTTC CASSGSGGSAGRTQETQYF
TRBJ2-1 TRBV19 TRBD2 few TGTGCCAGTAGTATTCCGGGACTAGGGCAGAATGAGCAGTTCTTC CASSIPGLGQNEQFF
TRBJ2-7 TRBV5-8 - - TGTGCCAGCAGCTCGTTAGCGGCAACCTACGAGCAGTACTTC CASSSLAATYEQYF
TRBJ1-1 TRBV11-2 - - TGTGCCAGCAGCATCAGGTCCCTCAACACTGAAGCTTTCTTT CASSIRSLNTEAFF
TRBJ2-1 TRBV29-1 TRBD2 - TGCAGCGCGCGTCTAGCGGGAGGGCGAGGTGAGCAGTTCTTC CSARLAGGRGEQFF
TRBJ1-2 TRBV19 - once TGTGCCTCCTATAACGAGAGACTTCTTTCTGGCTACACCTTC CASYNERLLSGYTF
TRBJ2-7 TRBV5-1 - once TGCGCCAGCAGCTTGGAGAGTAGCGACTACGAGCAGTACTTC CASSLESSDYEQYF
TRBJ2-7 TRBV6-1 - - TGTGCCAGCAGTGAAGCGCTTACAGGGAGCTCCTACGAGCAGTACTTC CASSEALTGSSYEQYF
TRBJ2-2 TRBV7-7 - few TGTGCCAGCAGTCTCACAGCGAACACCGGGGAGCTGTTTTTT CASSLTANTGELFF
TRBJ2-2 TRBV7-2 - - TGTGCCAGCAGCCCCGAGCCATTAGCAGTCAGCGAGCTGTTTTTT CASSPEPLAVSELFF
TRBJ1-1 TRBV2 TRBD1 - TGTGCCAGCGGAGGACAGGGAACGAACACTGAAGCTTTCTTT CASGGQGTNTEAFF
TRBJ2-1 TRBV7-3 TRBD1 - TGTGCCAGCAGCGACGGACAGGCCGGGGACAATGAGCAGTTCTTC CASSDGQAGDNEQFF
TRBJ2-7 TRBV11-2 - - TGTGCCAGCAGCTTAGCGTTTGCTAGCGACGAGCAGTACTTC CASSLAFASDEQYF
TRBJ2-7 TRBV6-5 - - TGTGCCAGCAACGACAGGGCGGGGTCCTACGAGCAGTACTTC CASNDRAGSYEQYF
TRBJ2-6 TRBV2 - once TGTGCCAGCAGTGAGAAGGGGTATGGGGCCAACGTCCTGACTTTC CASSEKGYGANVLTF
TRBJ2-3 TRBV5-1 TRBD2 - TGCGCCAGCAGCTTGGGGAATGGGCGGGAGTTCGGCACAGATACGCAGTATTTT CASSLGNGREFGTDTQYF
TRBJ2-1 TRBV11-2 TRBD1 - TGTGCCAGCAGCTCCGACAGGGCAAATGAGCAGTTCTTC CASSSDRANEQFF
TRBJ1-1 TRBV25-1 - - TGTGCCAGCAGTCCTCCGGGACAATGGGGCACTGAAGCTTTCTTT CASSPPGQWGTEAFF
TRBJ2-7 TRBV27 - - TGTGCCAGCAGTCCAGACAGGCCCCCCTACGAGCAGTACTTC CASSPDRPPYEQYF
TRBJ2-3 TRBV10-2 - - TGCGCCAGCACCAGAACTAGCAGGTCAGATACGCAGTATTTT CASTRTSRSDTQYF
TRBJ1-1 TRBV2 - - TGTGCCAGCAGTCTACAGGGCCCGAACACTGAAGCTTTCTTT CASSLQGPNTEAFF
TRBJ2-1 TRBV9 TRBD2 - TGTGCCAGCAGCGTAGGGGGAACGGGGGGGTTCCATGAGCAGTTCTTC CASSVGGTGGFHEQFF
TRBJ2-1 TRBV11-2 - - TGTGCCAGCGGGCTAGCCACCTACAATGAGCAGTTCTTC CASGLATYNEQFF
TRBJ2-7 TRBV5-1 - - TGCGCCAGCAGCTGGACAGCCCCGGGGAACGAGCAGTACTTC CASSWTAPGNEQYF
TRBJ2-5 TRBV28 TRBD1 - TGTGCCAGCAGTCTACAGGGGGGTGAGACCCAGTACTTC CASSLQGGETQYF
TRBJ2-5 TRBV7-3 - - TGTGCCAGCAGCCCTAGGTCGACAGAGACCCAGTACTTC CASSPRSTETQYF
TRBJ1-3 TRBV5-1 - - TGCGCCAGCAGCTTGAACCTCGGGGGGGGTGTTGGAAACACCATATATTTT CASSLNLGGGVGNTIYF
TRBJ2-7 TRBV21-1 - - TGTGCCAGCAGCAACCCGGGACAGGGGGCCCACGAGCAGTACTTC CASSNPGQGAHEQYF
TRBJ2-5 TRBV5-1 TRBD1 once TGCGCCAGCAGCTTGGGGACAGGGAAAGAGACCCAGTACTTC CASSLGTGKETQYF
TRBJ2-7 TRBV5-6 - once TGTGCCAGCAGCTTTCTCCAGGGCGACAGCTCCTACGAGCAGTACTTC CASSFLQGDSSYEQYF
TRBJ2-2 TRBV29-1 TRBD1 - TGCAGGGGGACAGATCCCGATGAACACCGGGGAGCTGTTTTT CRGTDPDEHRGAVF
TRBJ2-3 TRBV9 - - TGTGCCAGCAGCATATTAGGACTCGGGGGCACAGATACGCAGTATTTT CASSILGLGGTDTQYF
TRBJ1-1 TRBV28 TRBD1 once TGTGCCAGCAGCTCCGTTGCCCGACAGGGCCCCCCTGAAGCTTTCTTT CASSSVARQGPPEAFF
TRBJ2-7 TRBV5-5 TRBD2 - TGTGCCAGCAGCTCTCCCGGGACTAGCATCAACGAGCAGTACTTC CASSSPGTSINEQYF
TRBJ2-1 TRBV5-5 - - TGTGCCAGCAGCCGTCAGGGCTCCTACAATGAGCAGTTCTTC CASSRQGSYNEQFF
TRBJ2-1 TRBV7-7 - - TGTGCCAGCAGCTTGAGCCCGGGGAGTTACAATGAGCAGTTCTTC CASSLSPGSYNEQFF
TRBJ2-2 TRBV28 - - TGTGCCAGCAGTACACGGCGGGGCAGGGAGGGACATAGGGGGGAGCTGTTTTTT CASSTRRGREGHRGELFF
TRBJ2-7 TRBV4-2 - - TGTGCCAGCAGCCAAGGGCTCTCCTACGAGCAGTACTTC CASSQGLSYEQYF